The sequence of this T cell receptor (beta chain) was determined in a study of blood T cell repertoires in COVID-19. Profiled with immunoSEQ multiplex PCR; TCRdb holds only in-frame clones, not every one. The table shows 200,000 to 300,000 clones, with under 90% occurring only once. V shed 3 bases and J shed 2 bases, with 4 bases lying between them. Germline V gives CDR1 SGHRS, CDR2 YFSETQ. There are 12 residues in the CDR3. This clone came up once. V is TRBV5-1 and J is TRBJ2-3; no reliable D call. The source of this sequence is a woman between 25 and 40 years old with acute COVID-19. Sequencing was performed on PBMCs or T cells enriched from blood (not recorded which). CDR3 residues: CASSSNTDTQYF. As DNA, the CDR3 is TGCGCCAGCAGCTCAAACACAGATACGCAGTATTTT.